These 10 T cell receptor beta chains share one sample of origin, sequenced in a study of tumor and adjacent non-tumor tissue in lung cancer. RNA was extracted from bulk tissue without any cell sorting. Three rounds of nested PCR, following a modified ARM-PCR protocol, produced the TCRbeta library. TCRdb re-called the multiplex PCR reads through MiXCR, storing one row per CDR3 protein. The sample lists 200,000 to 250,000 distinct CDR3 sequences; roughly 70% were seen once. Sequences were obtained from lung tumor tissue. The source is a man between 60 and 75 years old with non-small cell lung cancer.

Details on this clonotype: The CDR3 does not end in the conserved phenylalanine or tryptophan, so this is likely a read error. It is unclear where the CDR3 begins or ends on the DNA, so no DNA is shown, and the CDR3 is as TCRdb lists it. The genes are TRBV5-1 and TRBJ1-1. The germline V gene encodes CDR1 SGHRS and CDR2 YFSETQ. Counting both end residues, the CDR3 totals 16 amino acids. CDR3 in amino acids: CASSLFSLEGGTEAFL.

The chain combines TRBV6-1 with TRBJ1-2, with D unresolved. This CDR3 is 14 amino acids long. Per germline, CDR1 MNHNS and CDR2 SASEGT. With 11 bases removed from V and 0 bases from J, the gap between germline ends came to 16 bases. The CDR3 here is CAGNQREANYGYTF. In nucleotides, the CDR3 is TGTGCCGGCAATCAGCGGGAGGCTAACTATGGCTACACCTTC.

A remark on this clonotype: The CDR3 ends on some other residue instead of the conserved phenylalanine or tryptophan, so this is likely a read error. The J gene is TRBJ2-7, the V gene TRBV6-5; D tentatively reads TRBD1 or TRBD2 (5 bases each). Germline lookup yields CDR1 MNHEY and CDR2 SVGAGI. This CDR3 has 15 residues. Trimming pared 8 bases from V and 3 bases from J, leaving 20 bases between. CDR3 bases: TGTGCCAGCGACATTGGGGGAGTCACTCGCTACGAGCAGTACCTC. As protein: CASDIGGVTRYEQYL.

This clonotype occurred a few times. The J gene is TRBJ1-5, the V gene TRBV10-2, with 10 nucleotides matching TRBD1. The CDR3 spans 15 residues. The germline gives CDR1 WSHSY, CDR2 SAAADI. V shed 5 bases, J shed 5 bases, and the junction held 6 bases outside the gene matches. The CDR3 loop reads CASSPDRGRDQPQHF. CDR3 DNA sequence: TGCGCCAGCAGTCCTGACAGGGGGCGCGATCAGCCCCAGCATTTT.

A note on this clonotype: Compared with germline, one end of the junction differs, possibly owing to a read error. The V and J genes are TRBV11-1 and TRBJ2-5; the D is unclear. CDR1 SGHAT and CDR2 FQDESV come from the germline V gene (reference sequence). The CDR3 covers 12 residues. CDR3 bases: TGTGTCAGCAACTCCATCCAAGAGACCCAGTACTTC. Translation: CVSNSIQETQYF.

With regard to this clonotype: An end of the junction does not agree with germline; a read error may underlie this. This chain connects TRBV29-1 to TRBJ2-3, with 7 bases aligning to TRBD1. From germline, CDR1 is SQVTM and CDR2 ANQGSEA. This CDR3 comprises 14 residues. CDR3 sequence (DNA): TGCAGCGCCGAAGGGGGACAGTCGTCGGATACGCAATATTTT. Its protein product is CSAEGGQSSDTQYF.

This clonotype came up once. The chain couples TRBV20-1 to TRBJ2-7, with a weak D call TRBD2 (5 bases). V was cut by 7 bases and J by 6 bases, with 16 bases left in between. The CDR3 loop spans 12 amino acids. Per germline, CDR1 DFQATT and CDR2 SNEGSKA (reference sequence). The CDR3 loop is CSVGVTELEQYF. The CDR3 coding sequence is TGCAGTGTCGGGGTCACCGAGCTCGAGCAGTACTTC.

In its sample, this clonotype was seen a few times. The chain employs TRBV20-1 and TRBJ2-3; the match to TRBD2 covers 8 bases. Germline V gene lookup returns CDR1 DFQATT and CDR2 SNEGSKA (reference sequence). The CDR3 has 13 residues. With 6 bases clipped from V and 5 bases from J, the junction kept 7 bases outside the gene matches. The CDR3 here is CSAREGRGDTQYF. Written as DNA, the CDR3 is TGCAGTGCCCGGGAGGGCCGCGGAGATACGCAGTATTTT.

Note on this clonotype: The junction shows a germline mismatch at one end, possibly a read error. The chain recombines TRBV11-3 with TRBJ2-1, with a tentative D call TRBD2 (5 bases). Germline CDR1 is SGHNT and CDR2 is YENEEA. The CDR3 extends over 16 amino acids. DNA of the CDR3: TGCGCCAGCAGCTTAAGTGTAGCGCGCTCCTACAATGAGCAGTTCTTC. Translated: CASSLSVARSYNEQFF.

About this clonotype itself: The junction differs from germline at one of its ends, possibly a read error. The CDR3 DNA follows: TGCAGTGCTAGAGATTTGAGACAGGGTGAAATCGGGGAACTGTTTTTT. Encoded protein: CSARDLRQGEIGELFF. The chain combines TRBV20-1 with TRBJ2-2; 7 positions match TRBD1. Looked up from germline, CDR1 is DFQATT and CDR2 is SNEGSKA (reference sequence). This CDR3 is built from 16 residues.